A single sample gave rise to the 28 T cell receptor beta chains below, sequenced in a study of Ad26.COV2.S vaccination and SARS-CoV-2 variants. Here immunoSEQ multiplex PCR was the method, and the copy in TCRdb shows in-frame clones only, minus some. The sample consists of around 450,000 clones, approximately 90% of them appearing once. Specified treatment: 19 received Ad26.COV2.S at low or high dose, single or two shots; 5 received placebo; per-sample allocation not given. Specimen acquisition occurred on day 63 following the initial vaccine or placebo injection. Sequencing used peripheral blood, obtained in a trial of Ad26.COV2.S vaccine versus placebo. The receptors shown here come from a person between 18 and 65 years old who received the Ad26.COV2.S COVID-19 vaccine or a placebo.

The chain carries TRBV5-4 and TRBJ2-1; TRBD2 is a possible D gene (5 bases). The germline V and J ends were trimmed by 9 bases and 4 bases, with 17 bases remaining between them. The CDR3 runs to 14 residues. Germline V lookup: CDR1 SGHNT, CDR2 YYREEE (reference sequence). This CDR3 is CATGGRTEYNEQFF. CDR3 DNA sequence: TGTGCCACAGGAGGACGTACAGAATACAATGAGCAGTTCTTC.

This clone was counted only a few times. The chain recombines TRBV4-3 with TRBJ2-2; 7 bases map to TRBD2. After removal of 4 bases from V and 0 bases from J, the junction contained 5 bases not matched to a gene. The CDR3 is 16 amino acids. Germline-derived CDR1 and CDR2 are LGHNA and YSLEER. The CDR3 DNA reads TGCGCCAGCAGCCCATCTAGCGGATCGAACACCGGGGAGCTGTTTTTT. This encodes CASSPSSGSNTGELFF.

The chain couples TRBV6-2 or TRBV6-3 to TRBJ2-1; D is tentatively TRBD1 or TRBD2 (6 bases each). The germline gives CDR1 MNHEY, CDR2 SVGEGT. The length of the CDR3 is 14 residues. Trimming left V 3 bases short and J 3 bases short, with 9 bases between. CDR3 nucleotides: TGTGCCAGCAGTTATGAGGGGGGCTACAATGAGCAGTTCTTC. This translates into CASSYEGGYNEQFF.

This clone was counted once. The V call is TRBV23-1, the J call TRBJ1-1; 8 bases align to TRBD1. TRBV23-1 is known as an ORF, though its function is uncertain. The length of the CDR3 is 17 residues. The ends lost 3 bases at V and 0 bases at J; junction bases unmatched: 9. CDR3 protein: CASSQRGQGQMNTEAFF. In DNA form, the CDR3 reads TGCGCCAGCAGTCAGAGAGGACAGGGCCAAATGAACACTGAAGCTTTCTTT.

V usage is TRBV7-2 and J usage is TRBJ1-6; a possible D gene is TRBD1 (6 bases). The CDR3 spans 15 residues. From germline, CDR1 is SGHTA and CDR2 FQGNSA. With 5 bases removed from V and 2 bases from J, the gap between germline ends came to 10 bases. The CDR3 coding sequence is TGTGCCAGCAGCCGTACAGGGACCTATAATTCACCCCTCCACTTT. Its translation is CASSRTGTYNSPLHF.

This chain connects TRBV30 to TRBJ2-2; weak D call: TRBD1 (6 bases). Germline assignment: CDR1 GTSNPN and CDR2 SVGIG (reference sequence). Trimming took 8 bases from V and 1 from J, leaving 8 bases between them. The CDR3 extends over 12 amino acids. The DNA for the CDR3 is TGTGCCAACAGGGAGAACACCGGGGAGCTGTTTTTT. Encoded protein: CANRENTGELFF.

This rearrangement joins TRBV30 to TRBJ2-1; 8 bases fit TRBD1. CDR1 is GTSNPN, CDR2 SVGIG, per germline (reference sequence). The trim removed 2 bases at V and 3 bases at J, leaving 9 bases unmatched. CDR3 length equals 16 residues. CDR3 DNA: TGTGCCTGGAGTTGGCGGAGGACAGGGCACTACAATGAGCAGTTCTTC. Amino acids: CAWSWRRTGHYNEQFF.

This chain links TRBV3-1 (or the pseudogene TRBV3-2) with TRBJ2-7, with 7 nucleotides matching TRBD1. Germline V gene data show CDR1 as LGHDT and CDR2 as YNNKEL (reference sequence). V lost 5 bases, J lost 6 bases, and 1 base stayed unmatched. This CDR3 region has 11 residues. For the CDR3, the DNA is TGTGCCAGCAGCTCAGGGGGCGAGCAGTACTTC. As protein: CASSSGGEQYF.

The chain couples TRBV29-1 to TRBJ2-1, with D hard to call. Germline CDR1 reads SQVTM; CDR2 reads ANQGSEA. The CDR3 sequence is 13 residues long. CDR3 loop: CSYRGLDYNEQFF. CDR3 sequence (DNA): TGCTCCTATCGTGGGCTGGACTACAATGAGCAGTTCTTC.

Worth noting for this clone: The germline gene is not matched at one end of the junction; a read error may be the cause. The CDR3 coding sequence is TGTGCCAACAGCCCTGGCGAGAGAGCGGGGTCCTACGAGCAGTACTTC. This translates into CANSPGERAGSYEQYF. The rearrangement links TRBV11-3 to TRBJ2-7, with 7 bases identical to TRBD2. Germline V gene sequence: CDR1 SGHNT, CDR2 YENEEA. The CDR3 consists of 16 residues.

The J gene is TRBJ2-5, the V gene TRBV19; 14 nucleotides line up with TRBD2. V trimming: 5 bases; J trimming: 4 bases; junction bases outside the gene matches: 3. Germline V lookup: CDR1 LNHDA, CDR2 SQIVND (reference sequence). The CDR3 contains 15 residues. The CDR3 bases are TGTGCCAGTAGTCGACTAGCGGGAGGGAGAGAGACCCAGTACTTC. It specifies CASSRLAGGRETQYF.

The DNA for the CDR3 is TGTGCCAGCAGACCGTACTACAATGAGCAGTTCTTC. Translated: CASRPYYNEQFF. The chain employs TRBV6-5 and TRBJ2-1, with D unresolved. Trimming took 6 bases from V and 3 from J, leaving 6 bases between them. CDR3 length: 12 amino acids. Germline V gene sequence: CDR1 MNHEY, CDR2 SVGAGI.

This rearrangement joins TRBV12-5 to TRBJ2-5, with TRBD2 matching 7 bases. V lost 2 bases and J lost 2; bases outside the gene matches: 14. CDR1 and CDR2 (germline): LGHNT, FRNRAP. CDR3 length equals 18 residues. The DNA for the CDR3 is TGTGCTAGTGGTTTGCGAATACAGCGGGGAGCGGGTCAAGAGACCCAGTACTTC. Translating gives CASGLRIQRGAGQETQYF.

The J gene is TRBJ2-2, the V gene TRBV6-2 or TRBV6-3; TRBD1 might be the D (6 bases). The CDR3 is 15 amino acids. Trimming removed 6 bases from V and 6 bases from J, with 17 bases in between. Germline V gene sequence: CDR1 MNHEY, CDR2 SVGEGT. CDR3 coding DNA: TGTGCCAGCAGCGACCCGGGACATCTTGCCGGGGAGCTGTTTTTT. Protein product: CASSDPGHLAGELFF.

This chain connects TRBV3-1 (or the pseudogene TRBV3-2) to TRBJ2-5; TRBD2 matches at 7 bases. Losses at the gene ends were 1 base for V and 2 bases for J; bases not matched to a gene: 10. Per the germline V gene, CDR1 is LGHDT and CDR2 is YNNKEL (reference sequence). This CDR3 has 17 amino acids. The CDR3 nucleotides read TGTGCCAGCAGCCAAGTAAGAAGTGTCGGGGGGCAAGAGACCCAGTACTTC. The encoded protein is CASSQVRSVGGQETQYF.

V gene TRBV6-2 or TRBV6-3 combines with J gene TRBJ2-7; 10 nucleotides line up with TRBD1. CDR1 and CDR2 from the germline V gene are MNHEY and SVGEGT. The CDR3 covers 16 residues. V was clipped by 6 bases and J by 4 bases; unmatched bases: 12. CDR3 sequence reads: CASSRPETGGKYEQYF. The DNA for the CDR3 is TGTGCCAGCAGCCGCCCGGAGACAGGGGGCAAGTACGAGCAGTACTTC.

The chain joins TRBV18 to TRBJ1-2; perhaps TRBD1 as D (6 bases). The germline CDR1 and CDR2 sequences are KGHSH and LQKENI. The CDR3 is 15 amino acids. The V end lost 6 bases, the J end lost 4 bases, and 18 bases lay between the germline ends. The CDR3 region has the DNA TGTGCCAGCTCCATACTGGCAGGGGTATTCTATGGCTACACCTTC. Encoded protein: CASSILAGVFYGYTF. The variable domain in full, completed from reference TRBV18 and TRBJ1-2, reads NAGVMQNPRHLVRRRGQEARLRCSPMKGHSHVYWYRQLPEEGLKFMVYLQKENIIDESGMPKERFSAEFPKEGPSILRIQQVVRGDSAAYFCASSILAGVFYGYTFGSGTRLTVV.

This chain links TRBV3-1 (or the pseudogene TRBV3-2) with TRBJ2-5; TRBD2 matches at 11 bases. The germline V gene has CDR1 LGHDT and CDR2 YNNKEL (reference sequence). The CDR3 extends over 16 amino acids. J was trimmed by 1 base and V by 4 bases; bases with no gene match: 5. CDR3 in amino acids: CASSLRLAGSQETQYF. The CDR3 region has the DNA TGTGCCAGCAGCCTTCGACTAGCGGGGTCCCAAGAGACCCAGTACTTC.

This clone showed up just once. The chain joins TRBV6-5 to TRBJ1-1; TRBD1 might be the D (6 bases). Between the trimmed V and J ends, which lost 6 bases and 8 bases, there was a span of 13 bases. CDR1 MNHEY and CDR2 SVGAGI come from the germline V gene. The CDR3 is made up of 12 amino acids. The CDR3 protein is CASRLGQSEAFF. CDR3 sequence (DNA): TGTGCCAGCAGACTTGGACAGTCAGAAGCTTTCTTT.

The V and J genes are TRBV19 and TRBJ1-1; 9 bases agree with TRBD1. Germline V gene lookup returns CDR1 LNHDA and CDR2 SQIVND (reference sequence). The CDR3 totals 14 residues. Trimming cost V 9 bases and J 1 base; bases outside gene matches: 6. The CDR3: CASTRTGENTEAFF. The CDR3 DNA reads TGTGCCAGCACAAGGACAGGGGAGAACACTGAAGCTTTCTTT. The complete variable domain, with remaining parts taken from reference TRBV19 and TRBJ1-1, reads DGGITQSPKYLFRKEGQNVTLSCEQNLNHDAMYWYRQDPGQGLRLIYYSQIVNDFQKGDIAEGYSVSREKKESFPLTVTSAQKNPTAFYLCASTRTGENTEAFFGQGTRLTVV.

This sequence joins TRBV28 and TRBJ2-7; 13 bases fit TRBD2. Per the germline V gene, CDR1 is MDHEN and CDR2 is SYDVKM. V trimming: 1 base; J trimming: 3 bases; junction bases outside the gene matches: 6. The CDR3 is 17 residues long. The CDR3 coding sequence is TGTGCCAGCAGTTTATCCCAGACTAGCGGGAGGTTCTACGAGCAGTACTTC. It translates to CASSLSQTSGRFYEQYF.

The rearrangement uses TRBV5-1 and TRBJ2-1; 11 bases are a match to TRBD2. J gave up 6 bases and V 4 bases, and 6 bases lay outside the gene matches. The germline CDR1 and CDR2 sequences are SGHRS and YFSETQ. This CDR3 region has 15 residues. CDR3 loop: CASSPSGLAGNEQFF. The CDR3 DNA reads as TGCGCCAGCAGCCCCTCCGGACTAGCGGGCAATGAGCAGTTCTTC.

This rearrangement joins TRBV7-9 to TRBJ1-6; D not certain. The length of the CDR3 is 12 residues. The ends were cut back, 1 base at V and 9 bases at J, with 4 bases in the middle. CDR1 SEHNR and CDR2 FQNEAQ come from the germline V gene (reference sequence). The CDR3 sequence: CASSLDASPLHF. The CDR3 coding sequence is TGTGCCAGCAGCTTAGACGCTTCACCCCTCCACTTT.

The J gene is TRBJ2-2, the V gene TRBV30; 7 bases agree with TRBD2. CDR3 length: 13 residues. Germline lookup yields CDR1 GTSNPN and CDR2 SVGIG (reference sequence). V lost 2 bases, J lost 7 bases, and 4 bases stayed unmatched. DNA of the CDR3: TGTGCCTGGAGTTACAGGACTAGCGGGGAGCTGTTTTTT. Encoded protein: CAWSYRTSGELFF.

V and J are TRBV6-2 or TRBV6-3 and TRBJ1-6; D is uncertain. The V gene's germline CDR1 is MNHEY and CDR2 SVGEGT. The CDR3 length is 15 residues. Trimming removed 6 bases from V and 5 bases from J, with 14 bases in between. The CDR3 is CASSLWGLDNSPLHF. Here the CDR3 DNA reads TGTGCCAGCAGCCTATGGGGTCTGGATAATTCACCCCTCCACTTT.

The chain recombines TRBV5-1 with TRBJ2-1; 9 nucleotides align to TRBD2. This CDR3 comprises 15 residues. V was pared by 5 bases and J by 0 bases, with 3 bases of the junction left unmatched. Germline V gene sequence: CDR1 SGHRS, CDR2 YFSETQ. Here the CDR3 DNA reads TGCGCCAGCAGGCTAGCGGGGAGCTCCTACAATGAGCAGTTCTTC. It codes for CASRLAGSSYNEQFF.

This chain uses TRBV7-9 with TRBJ1-5; 8 bases are a match to TRBD1. CDR3 length equals 15 residues. Germline V gives CDR1 SEHNR, CDR2 FQNEAQ (reference sequence). V shed 3 bases, J shed 6 bases, and the junction held 7 bases outside the gene matches. CDR3 sequence: CASSFLPGGLQPQHF. CDR3 DNA: TGTGCCAGCAGCTTCCTACCAGGGGGCCTTCAGCCCCAGCATTTT.

As to this clone: The same CDR3 can be traced to other DNA sequences in this sample. The rearrangement links TRBV5-1 to TRBJ1-5; unclear D gene. V was trimmed by 4 bases and J by 0 bases, leaving 11 bases between them. Germline values: CDR1 SGHRS, CDR2 YFSETQ. The CDR3 spans 15 residues. CDR3 in amino acids: CASSTDGYSNQPQHF. The CDR3 DNA reads as TGCGCCAGCAGCACGGACGGATATAGCAATCAGCCCCAGCATTTT.